This entry lists 22 T cell receptor beta chains sequenced from one sample in a study of T cell changes during pregnancy in multiple sclerosis (dated by TCRdb to the late 2010s). Libraries were built with the immunoSEQ multiplex PCR assay. Drawn from immuneACCESS, this table holds only the in-frame rearrangements with V and J called that TCRdb kept. Clones are partly lost; checked studies trace under half to an unresolved V gene and leave the rest unexplained. In this sample the table shows just over 65,000 clones, 91% of which occur a single time. Of the sample, around 0.9% is held by the ten largest clones. The material sequenced was peripheral blood, taken in the second trimester of pregnancy. Receptors were obtained from a female donor with multiple sclerosis, enrolled in a pregnancy study.

About this clone itself: At one of its ends the junction is not consistent with the germline gene, which may arise from a read error. The CDR3 loop is CSVHLGGRDYDYTF. CDR3 bases: TGCAGCGTTCACTTGGGTGGCAGAGACTATGACTACACCTTC. This chain joins TRBV29-1 and TRBJ1-2; no reliable D call. The CDR3 has 14 amino acids. Looked up from germline, CDR1 is SQVTM and CDR2 is ANQGSEA.

The V call is TRBV6-6, the J call TRBJ2-3, with a weak D call TRBD2 (6 bases). The CDR3 has 13 residues. The V gene's germline CDR1 is MNHNY and CDR2 SVGAGI (reference sequence). V lost 2 bases to trimming and J lost 8 bases, with 11 bases between them. This CDR3 is CASSYTDGSTQYF. The CDR3 nucleotides read TGTGCCAGCAGTTACACCGACGGGAGTACGCAGTATTTT.

V and J are TRBV7-2 and TRBJ1-1; D is unclear. V lost 5 bases, J lost 2 bases, and 6 bases lay in between. The CDR3 extends over 12 amino acids. Per the germline V gene, CDR1 is SGHTA and CDR2 is FQGNSA. The CDR3 sequence: CASSQTNTEAFF. The CDR3 coding sequence is TGTGCCAGCAGCCAGACTAACACTGAAGCTTTCTTT.

The genes are TRBV4-3 and TRBJ1-2; D is unclear. The CDR3 spans 16 residues. V was cut by 0 bases and J by 1 base, with 12 bases left in between. Germline V CDR1 and CDR2: LGHNA, YSLEER. In DNA, the CDR3 is TGCGCCAGCAGCCAAGAATTCCCAGGCCTTAACTATGGCTACACCTTC. Translation gives CASSQEFPGLNYGYTF.

The V call is TRBV7-2, the J call TRBJ1-4; D not resolved. The CDR3 length is 13 residues. Germline V lookup: CDR1 SGHTA, CDR2 FQGNSA. Trimming took off 6 bases at V and 4 bases at J, with 9 bases between the two ends. The CDR3 coding sequence is TGTGCCAGCAGTAGCAGCATTAATGAAAAACTGTTTTTT. As protein: CASSSSINEKLFF.

V gene TRBV11-2 combines with J gene TRBJ2-6; D is possibly TRBD2 (5 bases). Trimming removed 5 bases at V and 4 bases at J, with 15 bases between. The CDR3 has 16 residues. CDR1 is SGHAT and CDR2 is FQNNGV in the germline V gene. For the CDR3, the DNA is TGTGCCAGCAGCCCTTTGAGGGCGCTCGGGGCCAACGTCCTGACTTTC. Protein: CASSPLRALGANVLTF.

This chain links TRBV7-6 with TRBJ2-7, with 7 bases aligning to TRBD2. V lost 5 bases, J lost 5 bases, and 12 bases stayed unmatched. This CDR3 has 15 residues. Germline lookup yields CDR1 SGHVS and CDR2 FNYEAQ. CDR3 sequence (DNA): TGTGCCAGCAGCCTCGGCGCAGGGAGGGGCCACGAGCAGTACTTC. Its protein product is CASSLGAGRGHEQYF.

The chain links TRBV9 to TRBJ1-1, with D perhaps matching TRBD1 (5 bases). The germline CDR1 and CDR2 sequences are SGDLS and YYNGEE. This CDR3 comprises 14 residues. V gave up 3 bases and J gave up 4 bases, with 13 bases separating them. CDR3 nucleotide sequence: TGTGCCAGCAGCGGAAGTCAGGGACTCACTGAAGCTTTCTTT. This encodes CASSGSQGLTEAFF.

V usage is TRBV7-9 and J usage is TRBJ2-6, with a possible D match to TRBD2 (5 bases). V was clipped by 5 bases and J by 1 base, with 9 bases between them. This CDR3 spans 15 amino acids. CDR1 is SEHNR and CDR2 is FQNEAQ in the germline V gene (reference sequence). CDR3 nucleotide sequence: TGTGCCAGCAGCCCTGGGAGTTCTGGGGCCAACGTCCTGACTTTC. It encodes CASSPGSSGANVLTF. Filled out from reference TRBV7-9 and TRBJ2-6, the complete variable domain reads DTGVSQNPRHKITKRGQNVTFRCDPISEHNRLYWYRQTLGQGPEFLTYFQNEAQLEKSRLLSDRFSAERPKGSFSTLEIQRTEQGDSAMYLCASSPGSSGANVLTFGAGSRLTVL.

The rearrangement links TRBV30 to TRBJ2-3; 9 nucleotides line up with TRBD2. This CDR3 is 13 amino acids long. The junction had 5 bases not matched to a gene; V was cut back by 7 bases and J by 3 bases. Germline CDR1 and CDR2: GTSNPN and SVGIG (reference sequence). CDR3 sequence reads: CASGAGGTDTQYF. In DNA, the CDR3 is TGTGCCTCCGGAGCGGGGGGAACAGATACGCAGTATTTT.

The genes are TRBV5-1 and TRBJ1-2; 10 nucleotides match TRBD1. Germline V gives CDR1 SGHRS, CDR2 YFSETQ. The CDR3 has 16 amino acids. V was pared by 0 bases and J by 4 bases, with 6 bases of the junction left unmatched. This CDR3 is CASSLVGDRGGYGYTF. DNA of the CDR3: TGCGCCAGCAGCTTGGTAGGGGACAGGGGTGGCTATGGCTACACCTTC.

V is TRBV19 and J is TRBJ1-5; D perhaps matches TRBD1 (5 bases). The V end lost 8 bases, the J end lost 5 bases, and 19 bases lay between the germline ends. The CDR3 has 15 residues. The germline V gene encodes CDR1 LNHDA and CDR2 SQIVND (reference sequence). CDR3 DNA sequence: TGTGCCAGTGGCGGGGGGAGGGTTGATCATCAGCCCCAGCATTTT. Protein sequence: CASGGGRVDHQPQHF.

The V gene is TRBV25-1, the J gene TRBJ1-2, with TRBD1 matching 7 bases. From germline, CDR1 is MGHDK and CDR2 SYGVNS. The CDR3 sequence is 11 residues long. The V gene end was trimmed by 3 bases and the J gene end by 8 bases; junction bases not matched to a gene: 0. Here the CDR3 reads CASSDRGGYTF. Here the CDR3 DNA reads TGTGCCAGCAGTGACAGGGGGGGCTACACCTTC.

This clone showed up just a few times. This chain connects TRBV25-1 to TRBJ1-1; 8 bases are a match to TRBD1. CDR3 size: 14 residues. V dropped 2 bases and J dropped 1; count of bases not matched to a gene: 0. Germline CDR1 and CDR2: MGHDK and SYGVNS. This CDR3 is CASSEQGANTEAFF. For the CDR3, the DNA is TGTGCCAGCAGTGAACAGGGGGCGAACACTGAAGCTTTCTTT.

The chain recombines TRBV18 with TRBJ1-1, with TRBD1 matching 7 bases. This CDR3 region has 15 residues. Germline-derived CDR1 and CDR2 are KGHSH and LQKENI. V was clipped by 3 bases and J by 3 bases; unmatched bases: 7. CDR3 sequence (DNA): TGTGCCAGCTCACCTTTTCAGGGGGAATACACTGAAGCTTTCTTT. This encodes CASSPFQGEYTEAFF.

The CDR3 DNA reads as TGTGCCTGGAGTTCGGGACAGGGGGGCTATGGCTACACCTTC. It encodes CAWSSGQGGYGYTF. The V call is TRBV30, the J call TRBJ1-2; 11 nucleotides agree with TRBD1. Trimming cost V 2 bases and J 4 bases; bases outside gene matches: 3. Germline V gives CDR1 GTSNPN, CDR2 SVGIG (reference sequence). This CDR3 comprises 14 residues.

The rearrangement uses TRBV7-3 and TRBJ2-1; 8 nucleotides align to TRBD2. Germline V gene sequence: CDR1 SGHTA, CDR2 FQGTGA. The length of the CDR3 is 17 residues. The V gene end was trimmed by 5 bases and the J gene end by 7 bases; junction bases not matched to a gene: 16. As DNA, the CDR3 is TGTGCCAGCAGCCCAGGGCAGCGGGGGATGAAGTGGAATGAGCAGTTCTTC. Protein: CASSPGQRGMKWNEQFF.

The chain recombines TRBV5-1 with TRBJ2-3; 8 positions match TRBD1. The ends lost 3 bases at V and 2 bases at J; junction bases unmatched: 8. There are 16 residues in the CDR3. Looked up from germline, CDR1 is SGHRS and CDR2 is YFSETQ. The CDR3: CASSSSMTGATDTQYF. Here the CDR3 DNA reads TGCGCCAGCAGCTCCTCAATGACAGGGGCCACAGATACGCAGTATTTT.

The chain couples TRBV5-6 to TRBJ2-5, with a tentative D call TRBD2 (6 bases). Trimming shortened V by 4 bases and J by 5 bases, and 6 bases separated the two germline ends. Germline loops: CDR1 SGHDT, CDR2 YYEEEE. CDR3 length: 11 residues. The CDR3 coding sequence is TGTGCCAGCAGCCGGGGGGAGACCCAGTACTTC. Encoded protein: CASSRGETQYF.

This chain joins TRBV7-9 and TRBJ1-1; D ambiguous. CDR3 size: 12 residues. Germline V gene sequence: CDR1 SEHNR, CDR2 FQNEAQ (reference sequence). The V end was cut by 1 base, the J end by 7 bases, with 7 bases between. The CDR3 nucleotides are TGTGCCAGCAGCTTAGTGGGCCTTGAAGCTTTCTTT. Protein: CASSLVGLEAFF. The full variable domain, its missing parts supplied by reference TRBV7-9 and TRBJ1-1, is DTGVSQNPRHKITKRGQNVTFRCDPISEHNRLYWYRQTLGQGPEFLTYFQNEAQLEKSRLLSDRFSAERPKGSFSTLEIQRTEQGDSAMYLCASSLVGLEAFFGQGTRLTVV.

The chain joins TRBV27 to TRBJ2-2; D call uncertain. The germline CDR1 and CDR2 sequences are MNHEY and SMNVEV (reference sequence). Trimming shortened V by 3 bases and J by 3 bases, and 14 bases separated the two germline ends. This CDR3 has 16 amino acids. The CDR3 is CASSFLDIGHTGELFF. CDR3 sequence (DNA): TGTGCCAGCAGTTTTCTTGATATTGGGCACACCGGGGAGCTGTTTTTT.

This clone has only a few counts. The chain carries TRBV27 and TRBJ2-7; D perhaps matches TRBD2 (5 bases). Germline V gene lookup returns CDR1 MNHEY and CDR2 SMNVEV (reference sequence). V was clipped by 7 bases and J by 3 bases, with 13 bases between them. This CDR3 is built from 13 residues. The CDR3 DNA sequence: TGTGCCAGCACCGCCAAGGGAGACTACGAGCAGTACTTC. Translated: CASTAKGDYEQYF.